This T cell receptor beta chain is from a study of shared clonotypes between healthy human individuals. With respect to this clone: Antigen specificity is unknown. The sample holds other DNA sequences that translate to the same CDR3.

Study observations and caveats: Exclusively blood specimens were collected; tissue repertoires likely differ. A generally larger estimated richness was seen in naive subsets than in memory subsets.

Naive CD8 populations comprised CD45RO-negative cells positively selected for CCR7, excluding terminally differentiated effector memory CD45RA+ cells. Healthy HIV-negative adults with no recent acute infections or vaccinations were recruited as donors. In the original processing: Filtering differed because ImmunoSEQ produced junction-only sequences that carried no quality scores. Assay used: immunoSEQ multiplex PCR; TCRdb lists only in-frame clones, some missing. V and J calls and clone size are given by that table; D and trimming were obtained from the DNA. The sample yields roughly 2.1 million clones, more than 85% seen once. Material: naive CD8+ T cells from PBMCs. The source is a man between 18 and 29 years old in good health. Some clones in this sample may be carry-over from other donors' samples.

The CDR3 nucleotides read TGCAGCGTACAGGGATCCTATGGCTACACCTTC. Translating gives CSVQGSYGYTF. The chain uses TRBV29-1 and TRBJ1-2; D is possibly TRBD1 (6 bases). This CDR3 spans 11 amino acids. Looked up from germline, CDR1 is SQVTM and CDR2 is ANQGSEA. Trimming left V 6 bases short and J 4 bases short, with 9 bases between.